This TCR beta chain was captured by sequencing in a study of T cells after posttransplantation cyclophosphamide. The repertoire was sequenced with immunoSEQ multiplex PCR; TCRdb's copy has only in-frame clones and lacks some. The sample records about 21,000 clones, roughly 98% being singletons. With 11 bases clipped from V and 4 bases from J, the junction kept 4 bases outside the gene matches. Germline values: CDR1 SNHLY, CDR2 FYNNEI. The CDR3 extends over 12 amino acids. The V and J genes are TRBV2 and TRBJ2-2; TRBD2 agrees at 7 bases. Sequencing was carried out using naive CD8+ T cells sorted from PBMCs. The TCR was taken from a man aged 40-49 years in good health, CMV-negative, and a related stem cell transplant donor. The CDR3 is CAGGEGTGELFF. The DNA of the CDR3 is TGTGCCGGAGGGGAGGGCACCGGGGAGCTGTTTTTT.